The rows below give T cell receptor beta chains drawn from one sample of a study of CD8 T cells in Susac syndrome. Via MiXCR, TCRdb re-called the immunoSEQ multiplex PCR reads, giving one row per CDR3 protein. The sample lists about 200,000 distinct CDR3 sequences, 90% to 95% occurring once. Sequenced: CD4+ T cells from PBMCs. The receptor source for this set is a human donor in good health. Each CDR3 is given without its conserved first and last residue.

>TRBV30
AWSQGPNNEQF
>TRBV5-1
ASSLATHRNTEAF
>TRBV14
ASSRELNTEAF
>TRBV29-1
SVRTGDEKLF
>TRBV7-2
ASSNTVQGTGELF
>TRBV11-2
ASSQDRVNEQF
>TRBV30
AWSVREASWNGYT
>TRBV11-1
ASSRDRGGNYGYT
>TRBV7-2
ASSPSAPGSEKLF
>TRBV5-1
ASSWTTSGSLDIQY
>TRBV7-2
ASGTGTGEYEQY
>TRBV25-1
ASTSWEEYNSPLH
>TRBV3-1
ASEDRGGGYT
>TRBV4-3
ASSQDGVGDTDTQY
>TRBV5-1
ASADTSSYNEQF
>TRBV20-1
SASAGGNYGYT
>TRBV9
ASSVIAGGNSPLH
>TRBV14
ASSRWTGPRQETQY
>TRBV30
AWKEGYRNEQF
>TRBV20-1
SAREFGASSSYNEQF
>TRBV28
ASSLTGTGSVAKNIQY